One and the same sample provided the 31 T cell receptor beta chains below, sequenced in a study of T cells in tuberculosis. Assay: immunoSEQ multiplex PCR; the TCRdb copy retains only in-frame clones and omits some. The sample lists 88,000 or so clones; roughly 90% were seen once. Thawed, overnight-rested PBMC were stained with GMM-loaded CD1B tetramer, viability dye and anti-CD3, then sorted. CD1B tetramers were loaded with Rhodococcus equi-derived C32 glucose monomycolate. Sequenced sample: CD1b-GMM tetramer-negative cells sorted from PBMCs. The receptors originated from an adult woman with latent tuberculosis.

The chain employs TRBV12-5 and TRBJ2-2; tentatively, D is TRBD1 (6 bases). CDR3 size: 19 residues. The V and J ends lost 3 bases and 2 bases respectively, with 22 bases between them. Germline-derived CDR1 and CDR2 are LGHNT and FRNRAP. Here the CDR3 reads CASGFTLDRTIPNTGELFF. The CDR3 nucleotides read TGTGCTAGTGGTTTTACTCTAGACAGGACGATTCCTAACACCGGGGAGCTGTTTTTT.

In nucleotides, the CDR3 is TGTGCCAGCCGCATTGCGGGGGCGAGGGAGCCCCAGCATTTT. As protein: CASRIAGAREPQHF. The genes are TRBV27 and TRBJ1-5; a possible D gene is TRBD1 (6 bases). V lost 8 bases to trimming and J lost 8 bases, with 19 bases between them. Germline CDR1 is MNHEY and CDR2 is SMNVEV (reference sequence). The CDR3 has 14 residues.

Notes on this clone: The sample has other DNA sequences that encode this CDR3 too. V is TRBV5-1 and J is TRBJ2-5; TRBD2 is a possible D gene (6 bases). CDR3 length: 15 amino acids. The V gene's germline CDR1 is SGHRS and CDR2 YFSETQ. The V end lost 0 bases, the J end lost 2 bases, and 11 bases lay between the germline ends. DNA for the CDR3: TGCGCCAGCAGCTTGGCCGTGGGGGGACAAGAGACCCAGTACTTC. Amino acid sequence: CASSLAVGGQETQYF.

The CDR3 nucleotides read TGTGCCAGCAGCTTTGGGCCGCAGAGTAATCAAGAGACCCAGTACTTC. Translation gives CASSFGPQSNQETQYF. The chain has TRBV7-9 and TRBJ2-5; no reliable D call. Trimming shortened V by 3 bases and J by 2 bases, and 16 bases separated the two germline ends. The CDR3 length is 16 residues. Germline assignment: CDR1 SEHNR and CDR2 FQNEAQ (reference sequence).

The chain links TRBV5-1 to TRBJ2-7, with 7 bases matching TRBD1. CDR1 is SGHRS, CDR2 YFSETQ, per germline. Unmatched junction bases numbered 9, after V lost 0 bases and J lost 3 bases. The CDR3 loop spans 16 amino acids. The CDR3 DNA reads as TGCGCCAGCAGCTTGGGAGGGGGACAGACATTCTACGAGCAGTACTTC. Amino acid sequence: CASSLGGGQTFYEQYF.

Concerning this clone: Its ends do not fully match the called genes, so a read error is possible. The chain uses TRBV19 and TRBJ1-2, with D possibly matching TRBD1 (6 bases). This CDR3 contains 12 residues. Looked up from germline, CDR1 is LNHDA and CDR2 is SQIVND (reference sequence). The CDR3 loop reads CAGRPQGKGYTF. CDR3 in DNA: TGTGCCGGTAGACCACAGGGAAAGGGCTACACCTTC.

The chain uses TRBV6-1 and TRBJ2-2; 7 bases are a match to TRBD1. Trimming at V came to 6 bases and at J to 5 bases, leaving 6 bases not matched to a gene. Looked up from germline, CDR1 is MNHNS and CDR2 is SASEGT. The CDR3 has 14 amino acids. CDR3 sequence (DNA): TGTGCCAGCAGGCCCGGGACAGCTACCGGGGAGCTGTTTTTT. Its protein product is CASRPGTATGELFF.

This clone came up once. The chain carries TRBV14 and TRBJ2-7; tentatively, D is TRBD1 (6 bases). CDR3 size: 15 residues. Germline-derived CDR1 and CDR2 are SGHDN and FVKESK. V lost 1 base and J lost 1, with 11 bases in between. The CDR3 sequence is CASSQGRTASYEQYF. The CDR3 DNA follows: TGTGCCAGCAGCCAAGGGAGGACAGCGTCCTACGAGCAGTACTTC.

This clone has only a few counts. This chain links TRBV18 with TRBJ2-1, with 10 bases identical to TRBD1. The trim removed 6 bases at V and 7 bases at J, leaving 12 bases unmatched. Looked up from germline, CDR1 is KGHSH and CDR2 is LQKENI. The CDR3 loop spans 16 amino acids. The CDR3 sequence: CASSSTGTGDLNEQFF. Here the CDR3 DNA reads TGTGCCAGCTCCTCAACCGGGACAGGGGACCTGAATGAGCAGTTCTTC.

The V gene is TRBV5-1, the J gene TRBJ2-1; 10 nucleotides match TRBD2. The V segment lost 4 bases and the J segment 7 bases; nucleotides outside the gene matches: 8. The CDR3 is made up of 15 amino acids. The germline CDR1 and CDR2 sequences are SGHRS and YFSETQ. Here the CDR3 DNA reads TGCGCCAGCAGCCTAAGCGGGGGGGTGGGTAATGAGCAGTTCTTC. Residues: CASSLSGGVGNEQFF.

Here the CDR3 reads CASSADPGLITGELFF. The CDR3 bases are TGTGCCAGCAGCGCTGACCCGGGTCTGATCACCGGGGAGCTGTTTTTT. The gene calls are TRBV7-2 and TRBJ2-2; D ambiguous. The V gene lost 5 bases and the J gene lost 4 bases, with 17 bases spanning the gap. Per the germline V gene, CDR1 is SGHTA and CDR2 is FQGNSA. The CDR3 loop spans 16 amino acids.

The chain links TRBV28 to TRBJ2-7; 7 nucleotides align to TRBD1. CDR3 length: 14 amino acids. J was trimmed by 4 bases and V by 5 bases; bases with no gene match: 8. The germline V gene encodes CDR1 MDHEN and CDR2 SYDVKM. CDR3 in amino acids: CASSPPGQNYEQYV. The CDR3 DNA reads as TGTGCCAGCAGTCCTCCGGGACAGAATTACGAGCAGTACGTC.

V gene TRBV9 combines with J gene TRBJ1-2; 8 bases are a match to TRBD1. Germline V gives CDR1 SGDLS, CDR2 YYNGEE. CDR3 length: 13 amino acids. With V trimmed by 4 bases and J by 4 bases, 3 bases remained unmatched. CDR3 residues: CASSTQGAYGYTF. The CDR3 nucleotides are TGTGCCAGCAGCACCCAGGGGGCCTATGGCTACACCTTC.

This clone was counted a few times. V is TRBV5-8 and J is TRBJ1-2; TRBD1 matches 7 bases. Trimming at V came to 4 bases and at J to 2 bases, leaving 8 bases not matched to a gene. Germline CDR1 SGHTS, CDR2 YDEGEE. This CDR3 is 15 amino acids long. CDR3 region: CASSQRPDRNYGYTF. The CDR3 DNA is TGTGCCAGCAGCCAAAGGCCGGACAGGAACTATGGCTACACCTTC.

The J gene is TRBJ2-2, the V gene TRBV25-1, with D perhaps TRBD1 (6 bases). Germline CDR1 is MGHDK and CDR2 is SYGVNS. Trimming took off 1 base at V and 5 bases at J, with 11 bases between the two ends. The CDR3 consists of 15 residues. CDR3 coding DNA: TGTGCCAGCAGTGAATTAGGACAGACAACCGGGGAGCTGTTTTTT. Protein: CASSELGQTTGELFF.

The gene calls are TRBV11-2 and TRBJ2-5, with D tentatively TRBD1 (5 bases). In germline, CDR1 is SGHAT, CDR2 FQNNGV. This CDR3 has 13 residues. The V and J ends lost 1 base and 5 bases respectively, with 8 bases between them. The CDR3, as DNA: TGTGCCAGCAGCTTAGGGGGCCGGGAGACCCAGTACTTC. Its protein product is CASSLGGRETQYF.

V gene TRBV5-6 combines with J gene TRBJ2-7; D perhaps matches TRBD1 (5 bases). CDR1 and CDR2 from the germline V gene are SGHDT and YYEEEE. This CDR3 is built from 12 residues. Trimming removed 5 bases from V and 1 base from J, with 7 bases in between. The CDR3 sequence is CASRGQSYEQYF. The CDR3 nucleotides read TGTGCCAGCAGGGGGCAGTCCTACGAGCAGTACTTC.

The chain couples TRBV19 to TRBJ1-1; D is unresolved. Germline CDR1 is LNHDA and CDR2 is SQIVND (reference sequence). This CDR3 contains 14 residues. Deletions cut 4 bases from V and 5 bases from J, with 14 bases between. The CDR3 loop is CASSTARSRTEAFF. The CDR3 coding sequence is TGTGCCAGTAGTACGGCTAGGTCTCGGACTGAAGCTTTCTTT.

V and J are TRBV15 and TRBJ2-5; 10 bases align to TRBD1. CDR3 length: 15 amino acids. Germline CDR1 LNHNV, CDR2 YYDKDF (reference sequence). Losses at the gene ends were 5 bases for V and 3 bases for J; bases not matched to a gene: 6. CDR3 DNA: TGTGCCACCAGCGAGGGACAGGGGTCTGAAGAGACCCAGTACTTC. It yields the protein CATSEGQGSEETQYF.

CDR3 nucleotide sequence: TGTGCCAGCAGCGCGGGGACAGGGGGCACCCCCCTTGGTTTACAACTGTTTTTT. Translation gives CASSAGTGGTPLGLQLFF. The chain employs TRBV7-8 and TRBJ1-4; 12 bases are shared with TRBD1. The CDR3 consists of 18 residues. Germline V gene sequence: CDR1 SGHVS, CDR2 FQNEAQ. Unmatched junction bases numbered 19, after V lost 5 bases and J lost 12 bases.

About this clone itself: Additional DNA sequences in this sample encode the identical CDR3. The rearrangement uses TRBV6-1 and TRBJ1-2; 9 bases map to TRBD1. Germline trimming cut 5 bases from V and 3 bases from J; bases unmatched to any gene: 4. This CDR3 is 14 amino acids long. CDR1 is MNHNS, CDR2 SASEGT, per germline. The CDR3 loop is CASSLTGGDYGYTF. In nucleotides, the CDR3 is TGTGCCAGCAGTCTGACAGGGGGAGACTATGGCTACACCTTC.

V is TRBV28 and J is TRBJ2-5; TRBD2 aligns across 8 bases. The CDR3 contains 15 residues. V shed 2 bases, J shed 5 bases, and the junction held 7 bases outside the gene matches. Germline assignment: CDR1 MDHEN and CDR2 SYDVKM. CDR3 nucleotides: TGTGCCAGCAGTTTAAAGACTAGCGTCTTCGAGACCCAGTACTTC. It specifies CASSLKTSVFETQYF.

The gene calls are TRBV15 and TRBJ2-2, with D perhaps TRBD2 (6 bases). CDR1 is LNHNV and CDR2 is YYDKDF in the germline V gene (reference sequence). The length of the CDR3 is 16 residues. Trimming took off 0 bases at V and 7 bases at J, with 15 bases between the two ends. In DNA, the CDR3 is TGTGCCACCAGCAGAGATGGAGGGGAATCTGGCGGGGAGCTGTTTTTT. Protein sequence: CATSRDGGESGGELFF.

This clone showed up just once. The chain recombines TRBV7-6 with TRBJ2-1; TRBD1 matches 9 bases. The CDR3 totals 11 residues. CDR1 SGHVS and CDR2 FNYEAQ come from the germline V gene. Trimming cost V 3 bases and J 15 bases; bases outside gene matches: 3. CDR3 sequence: CASSLGQGLFF. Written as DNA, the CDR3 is TGTGCCAGCAGCTTGGGACAGGGCCTGTTCTTC.

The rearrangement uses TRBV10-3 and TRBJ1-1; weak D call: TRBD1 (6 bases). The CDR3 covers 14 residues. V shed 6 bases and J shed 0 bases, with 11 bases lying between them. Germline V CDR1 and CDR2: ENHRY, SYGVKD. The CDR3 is CAIRPGHMNTEAFF. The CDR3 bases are TGTGCCATCAGGCCGGGACACATGAACACTGAAGCTTTCTTT.

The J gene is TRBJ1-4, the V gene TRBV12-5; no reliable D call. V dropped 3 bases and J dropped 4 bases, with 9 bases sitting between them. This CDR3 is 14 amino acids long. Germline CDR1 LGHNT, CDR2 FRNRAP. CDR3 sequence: CASGFRGYNEKLFF. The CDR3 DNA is TGTGCTAGTGGTTTTCGGGGTTATAATGAAAAACTGTTTTTT.

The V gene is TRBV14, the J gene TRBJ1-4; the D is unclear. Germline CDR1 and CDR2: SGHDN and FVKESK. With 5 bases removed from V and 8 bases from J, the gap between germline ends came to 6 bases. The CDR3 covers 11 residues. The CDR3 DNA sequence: TGTGCCAGCAGCTCTGGCGAAAAACTGTTTTTT. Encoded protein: CASSSGEKLFF. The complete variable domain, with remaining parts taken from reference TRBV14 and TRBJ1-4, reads EAGVTQFPSHSVIEKGQTVTLRCDPISGHDNLYWYRRVMGKEIKFLLHFVKESKQDESGMPNNRFLAERTGGTYSTLKVQPAELEDSGVYFCASSSGEKLFFGSGTQLSVL.

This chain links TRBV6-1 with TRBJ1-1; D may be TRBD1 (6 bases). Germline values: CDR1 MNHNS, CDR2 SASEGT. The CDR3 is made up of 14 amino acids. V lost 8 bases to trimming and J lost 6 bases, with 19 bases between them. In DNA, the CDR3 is TGTGCCAGCCAGGGGTCGGGTTTCCGCGCTGAAGCTTTCTTT. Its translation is CASQGSGFRAEAFF.

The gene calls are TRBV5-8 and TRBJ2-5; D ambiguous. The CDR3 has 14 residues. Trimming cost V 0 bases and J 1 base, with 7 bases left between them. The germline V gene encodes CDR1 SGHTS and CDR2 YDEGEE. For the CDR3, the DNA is TGTGCCAGCAGCTTGGCCACACGCCAAGAGACCCAGTACTTC. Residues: CASSLATRQETQYF.

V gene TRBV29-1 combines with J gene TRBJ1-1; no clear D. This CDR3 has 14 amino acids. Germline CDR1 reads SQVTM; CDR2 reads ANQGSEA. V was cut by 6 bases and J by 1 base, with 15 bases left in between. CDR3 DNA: TGCAGCGTAGGCTCAAGGAGCGGGAACACTGAAGCTTTCTTT. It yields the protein CSVGSRSGNTEAFF.

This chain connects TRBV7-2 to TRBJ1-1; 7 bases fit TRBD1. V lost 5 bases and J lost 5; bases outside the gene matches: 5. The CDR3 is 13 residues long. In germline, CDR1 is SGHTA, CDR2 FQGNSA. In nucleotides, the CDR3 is TGTGCCAGCAGCAAAACAGGGGTTACTGAAGCTTTCTTT. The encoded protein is CASSKTGVTEAFF.